What follows describes a single T cell receptor beta chain. No antigen is known for it. Researchers prepared the TRB cDNA libraries using 5' RACE with UMI labels. Each CDR3 protein gets one entry in TCRdb, which reprocessed the 5' RACE reads and gives no DNA. The sample has tens of thousands of distinct CDR3 sequences. This specimen belongs to a study of CXCR3-negative and CXCR3-positive naive CD8 T cells. Overall study results and limits: Sequencing showed both naive subsets with comparably high diversity, and memory CD8+ cells much lower. CXCR3-positive naive cells had more hydrophobic TRB CDR3s than CXCR3-negative naive cells.

Triplicate sorts, a few hundred thousand cells apiece, were made for each CD8+ T cell subset. The CDR3 is 16 amino acids. Germline assignment: CDR1 LGHNA and CDR2 YSLEER. Sequences were obtained from naive CXCR3- CD8+ T cells from blood. Stated subset: CD45RO-CCR7+CD27+CD95- naive CD8+ T cells lacking CXCR3 (TNR3-). The chain uses TRBV4-3 and TRBJ2-7; the TRBD2 assignment by TCRdb is unverifiable without DNA. The clonotype originates from a human donor in good health. Some clones in this sample may be carry-over from other donors' samples. CDR3 amino acids: CASSQDILAGTYEQYF.